This TCR beta chain was recovered during a study of vaccination and CD4 T cells after COVID-19. Study information: Control cultures were given a CEFX pool, an HIV-1 Nef pool, or no peptide.

Treatment described: 10-day PBMC culture with coronavirus spike peptide pools or control peptides (ViraFEST assay). Dates of positive PCR ran from March to December 2020, before US Alpha, Beta and Delta variants. A remark on this clonotype: Its antigen is not known.

Germline values: CDR1 ENHRY, CDR2 SYGVKD. The CDR3 is made up of 15 amino acids. Trimming removed 5 bases at V and 4 bases at J, with 14 bases between. At the Johns Hopkins FTIC core, DNA taken from cultured CD4+ T cells was sequenced by way of the Oncomine TCR Beta short-read assay. TCRdb re-called the PCR reads through MiXCR, storing one row per CDR3 protein. The profile shows more than 20,000 distinct CDR3 sequences, roughly 70% of them singletons. The source material was CD4+ T cells from blood, cultured in vitro. This clonotype was obtained from a human donor who had recovered from COVID-19. The rearrangement uses TRBV10-3 and TRBJ1-4; D possibly corresponds to TRBD1 (6 bases). The CDR3 region is CAISFNREDNEKLFF. CDR3 DNA: TGTGCCATCAGTTTCAACAGGGAGGATAATGAAAAACTGTTTTTT.